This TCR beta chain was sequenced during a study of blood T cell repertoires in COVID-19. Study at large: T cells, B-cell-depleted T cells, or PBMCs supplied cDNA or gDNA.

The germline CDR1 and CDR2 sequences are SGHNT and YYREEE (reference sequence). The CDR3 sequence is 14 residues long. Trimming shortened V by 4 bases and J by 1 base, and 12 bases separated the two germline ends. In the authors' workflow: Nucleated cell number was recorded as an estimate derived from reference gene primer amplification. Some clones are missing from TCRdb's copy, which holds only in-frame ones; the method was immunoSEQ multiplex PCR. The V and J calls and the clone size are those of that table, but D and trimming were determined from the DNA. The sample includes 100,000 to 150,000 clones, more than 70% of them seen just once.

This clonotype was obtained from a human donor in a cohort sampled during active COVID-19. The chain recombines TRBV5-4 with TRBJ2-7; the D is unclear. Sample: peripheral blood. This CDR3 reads CASSTEPKSYEQYF. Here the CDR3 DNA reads TGTGCCAGCAGCACGGAGCCTAAATCCTACGAGCAGTACTTC.